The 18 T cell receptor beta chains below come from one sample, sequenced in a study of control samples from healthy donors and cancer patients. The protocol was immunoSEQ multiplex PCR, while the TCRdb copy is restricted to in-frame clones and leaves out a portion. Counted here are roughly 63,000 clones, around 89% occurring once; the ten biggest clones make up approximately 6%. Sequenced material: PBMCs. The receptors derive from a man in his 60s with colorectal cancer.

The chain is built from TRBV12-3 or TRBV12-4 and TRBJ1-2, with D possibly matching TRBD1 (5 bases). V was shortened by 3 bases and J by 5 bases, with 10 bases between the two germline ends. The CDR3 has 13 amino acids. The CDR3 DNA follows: TGTGCCAGCAGTTTGGGGCAGGAGTATGGCTACACCTTC. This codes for CASSLGQEYGYTF.

CDR3 sequence (DNA): TGTGCCAGCAGGGCCGTTTCCAATCAGCCCCAGCATTTT. It is translated as CASRAVSNQPQHF. This rearrangement joins TRBV6-6 to TRBJ1-5; no clear D. V lost 6 bases and J 3 bases, leaving 9 bases between the germline ends. This CDR3 spans 13 amino acids. Germline V gene data show CDR1 as MNHNY and CDR2 as SVGAGI (reference sequence).

The CDR3 here is CASRQPGQGYNEQFF. CDR3 in DNA: TGTGCCAGCAGGCAACCGGGACAGGGATACAATGAGCAGTTCTTC. This chain links TRBV7-2 with TRBJ2-1; TRBD1 matches at 9 bases. The CDR3 is made up of 15 amino acids. The germline gives CDR1 SGHTA, CDR2 FQGNSA. The V gene end was trimmed by 6 bases and the J gene end by 4 bases; junction bases not matched to a gene: 7.

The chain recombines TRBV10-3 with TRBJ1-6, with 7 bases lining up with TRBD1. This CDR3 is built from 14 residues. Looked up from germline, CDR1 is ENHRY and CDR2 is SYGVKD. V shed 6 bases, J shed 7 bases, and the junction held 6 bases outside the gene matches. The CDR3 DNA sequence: TGTGCCATCAGAACAGGGGATGGGAATTCACCCCTCCACTTT. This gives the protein CAIRTGDGNSPLHF.

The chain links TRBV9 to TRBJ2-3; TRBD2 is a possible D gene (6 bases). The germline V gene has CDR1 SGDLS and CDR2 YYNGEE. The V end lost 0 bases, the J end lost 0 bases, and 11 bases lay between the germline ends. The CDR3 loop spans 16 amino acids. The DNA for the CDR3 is TGTGCCAGCAGCGTAGGGCGGGGAGCTAGCACAGATACGCAGTATTTT. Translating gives CASSVGRGASTDTQYF.

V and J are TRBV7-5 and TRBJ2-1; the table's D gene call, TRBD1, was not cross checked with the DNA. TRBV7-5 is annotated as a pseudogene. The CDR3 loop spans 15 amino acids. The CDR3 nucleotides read TGTGTCAGAAGCCTCGACAGGGATCCCTACAATGAGCAGTTCTTC. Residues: CVRSLDRDPYNEQFF.

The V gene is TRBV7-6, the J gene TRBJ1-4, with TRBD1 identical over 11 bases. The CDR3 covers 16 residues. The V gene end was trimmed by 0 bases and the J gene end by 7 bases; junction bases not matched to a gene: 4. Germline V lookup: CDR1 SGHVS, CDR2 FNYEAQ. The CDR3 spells CASSLARTGGSEKLFF. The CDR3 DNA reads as TGTGCCAGCAGCTTAGCGCGGACAGGGGGCAGTGAAAAACTGTTTTTT.

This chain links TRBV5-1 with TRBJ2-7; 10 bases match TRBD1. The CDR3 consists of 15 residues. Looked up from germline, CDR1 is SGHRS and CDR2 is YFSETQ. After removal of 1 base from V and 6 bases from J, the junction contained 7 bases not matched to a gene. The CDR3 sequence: CASSLYETGGFEQYF. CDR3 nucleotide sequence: TGCGCCAGCAGCTTGTATGAGACAGGGGGCTTCGAGCAGTACTTC.

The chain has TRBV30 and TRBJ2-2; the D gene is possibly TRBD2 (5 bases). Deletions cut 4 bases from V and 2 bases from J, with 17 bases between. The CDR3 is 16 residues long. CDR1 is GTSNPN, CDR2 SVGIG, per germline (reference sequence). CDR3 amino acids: CAWNLLSGFNTGELFF. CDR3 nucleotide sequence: TGTGCCTGGAACCTCCTTTCGGGATTCAACACCGGGGAGCTGTTTTTT.

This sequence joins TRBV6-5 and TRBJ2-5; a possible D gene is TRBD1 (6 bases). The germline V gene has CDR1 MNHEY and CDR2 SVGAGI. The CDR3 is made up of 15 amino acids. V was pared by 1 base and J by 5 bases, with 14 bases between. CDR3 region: CASSYYRRQGETQYF. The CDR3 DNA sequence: TGTGCCAGCAGTTACTACCGGCGGCAGGGGGAGACCCAGTACTTC.

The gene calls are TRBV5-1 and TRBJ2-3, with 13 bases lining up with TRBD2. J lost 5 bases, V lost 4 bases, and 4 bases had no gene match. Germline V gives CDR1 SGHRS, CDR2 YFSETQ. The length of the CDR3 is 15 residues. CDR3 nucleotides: TGCGCCAGCAGCCTCGGACTAGCGGGGGAAGATACGCAGTATTTT. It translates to CASSLGLAGEDTQYF.

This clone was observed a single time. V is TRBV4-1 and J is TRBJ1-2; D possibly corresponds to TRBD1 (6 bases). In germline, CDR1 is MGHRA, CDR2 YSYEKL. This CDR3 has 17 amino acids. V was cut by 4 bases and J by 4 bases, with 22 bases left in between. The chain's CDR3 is CASSPSPGTFLSYGYTF. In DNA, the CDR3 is TGCGCCAGCAGCCCTTCTCCCGGGACATTTTTAAGCTATGGCTACACCTTC.

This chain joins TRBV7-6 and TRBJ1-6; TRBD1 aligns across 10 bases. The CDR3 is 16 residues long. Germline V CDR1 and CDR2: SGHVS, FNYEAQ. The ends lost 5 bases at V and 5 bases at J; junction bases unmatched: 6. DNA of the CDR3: TGTGCCAGCAGCCCGGGGACAGGGGCCAATAATTCACCCCTCCACTTT. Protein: CASSPGTGANNSPLHF. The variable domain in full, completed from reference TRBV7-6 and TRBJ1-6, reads GAGVSQSPRYKVTKRGQDVALRCDPISGHVSLYWYRQALGQGPEFLTYFNYEAQQDKSGLPNDRFSAERPEGSISTLTIQRTEQRDSAMYRCASSPGTGANNSPLHFGNGTRLTVT.

The CDR3 here is CASSSNPGYNEQFF. The CDR3 bases are TGTGCCAGCAGCTCCAACCCAGGGTACAATGAGCAGTTCTTC. This chain links TRBV9 with TRBJ2-1; a possible D gene is TRBD1 (5 bases). CDR3 length: 14 residues. The germline CDR1 and CDR2 sequences are SGDLS and YYNGEE. Deletions cut 4 bases from V and 4 bases from J, with 12 bases between. The full variable domain, its missing parts supplied by reference TRBV9 and TRBJ2-1, is DSGVTQTPKHLITATGQRVTLRCSPRSGDLSVYWYQQSLDQGLQFLIQYYNGEERAKGNILERFSAQQFPDLHSELNLSSLELGDSALYFCASSSNPGYNEQFFGPGTRLTVL.

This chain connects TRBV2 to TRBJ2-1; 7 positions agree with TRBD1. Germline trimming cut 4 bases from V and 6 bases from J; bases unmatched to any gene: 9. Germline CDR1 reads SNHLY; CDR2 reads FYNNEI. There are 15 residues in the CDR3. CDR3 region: CASSGFPTGANEQFF. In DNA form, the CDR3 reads TGTGCCAGCAGTGGTTTCCCCACAGGGGCCAATGAGCAGTTCTTC.

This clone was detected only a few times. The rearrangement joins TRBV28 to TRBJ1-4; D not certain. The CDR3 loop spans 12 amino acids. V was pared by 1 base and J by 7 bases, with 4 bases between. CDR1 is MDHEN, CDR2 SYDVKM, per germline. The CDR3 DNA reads TGTGCCAGCAGTTTATTTGGTGAAAAACTGTTTTTT. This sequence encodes CASSLFGEKLFF. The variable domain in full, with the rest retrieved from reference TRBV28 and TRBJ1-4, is DVKVTQSSRYLVKRTGEKVFLECVQDMDHENMFWYRQDPGLGLRLIYFSYDVKMKEKGDIPEGYSVSREKKERFSLILESASTNQTSMYLCASSLFGEKLFFGSGTQLSVL.

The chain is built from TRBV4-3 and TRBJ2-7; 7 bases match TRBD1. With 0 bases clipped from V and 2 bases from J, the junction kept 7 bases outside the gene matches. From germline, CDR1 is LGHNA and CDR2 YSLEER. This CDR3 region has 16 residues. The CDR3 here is CASSQDTGTATYEQYF. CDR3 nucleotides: TGCGCCAGCAGCCAAGATACGGGGACAGCAACCTACGAGCAGTACTTC.

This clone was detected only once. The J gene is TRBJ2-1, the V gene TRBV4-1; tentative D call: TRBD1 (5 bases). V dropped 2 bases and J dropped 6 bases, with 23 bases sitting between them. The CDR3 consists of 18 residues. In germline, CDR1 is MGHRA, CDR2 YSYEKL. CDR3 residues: CASSQRWWAQGSGNEQFF. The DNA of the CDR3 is TGCGCCAGCAGCCAAAGATGGTGGGCTCAGGGATCGGGCAATGAGCAGTTCTTC.